This T cell receptor beta chain was captured in a study of blood T cell repertoires in COVID-19. At the level of the study: PBMCs, B-cell-depleted T cells, or T cells were the source of the cDNA or gDNA that made up the material.

This CDR3 comprises 12 residues. Trimming took 4 bases from V and 1 from J, leaving 6 bases between them. Germline V gives CDR1 SQVTM, CDR2 ANQGSEA. Using immunoSEQ multiplex PCR, the repertoire was profiled, and TCRdb retains in-frame clones only, with some absent. This sample carries approximately 170,000 clones, about four fifths of them seen once, and the ten largest clones take around 2%. The chain uses TRBV29-1 and TRBJ2-3; D gene unclear. This TCR was sampled from an elderly woman with acute or convalescent COVID-19. Sequencing was carried out using peripheral blood. CDR3 sequence reads: CSVGARTDTQYF. DNA of the CDR3: TGCAGCGTTGGCGCCCGCACAGATACGCAGTATTTT.